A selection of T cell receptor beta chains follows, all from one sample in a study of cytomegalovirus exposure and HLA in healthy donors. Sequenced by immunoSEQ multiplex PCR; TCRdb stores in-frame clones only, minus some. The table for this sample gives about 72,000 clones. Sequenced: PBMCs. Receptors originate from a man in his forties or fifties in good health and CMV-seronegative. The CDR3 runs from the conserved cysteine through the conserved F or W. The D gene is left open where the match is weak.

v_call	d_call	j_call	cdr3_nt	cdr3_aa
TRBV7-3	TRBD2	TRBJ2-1	TGTGCCAGCAGCTCTAGCGGGGGGAATGAGCAGTTCTTC	CASSSSGGNEQFF
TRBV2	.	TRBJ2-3	TGTGCCAGCAGTTACACAGATACGCAGTATTTT	CASSYTDTQYF
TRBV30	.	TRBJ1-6	TGTGCCTGGAGTTTAGGACAACTACTTTCACCCCTCCACTTT	CAWSLGQLLSPLHF
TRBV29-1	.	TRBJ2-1	TGCAGCTACCTGAGCGGAGAAAGCGAGCAGTTCTTC	CSYLSGESEQFF
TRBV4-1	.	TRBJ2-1	TGCGCCAGCAGCCAACTAGGGGCGCAGTTCTTC	CASSQLGAQFF
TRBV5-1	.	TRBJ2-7	TGCGCCAGCAGGGGCGGGACAGCAGGCTACGAGCAGTACTTC	CASRGGTAGYEQYF
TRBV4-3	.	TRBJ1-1	TGCGCCAGCAGCCAAGTCCTACAGGGCCCGAACACTGAAGCTTTCTTT	CASSQVLQGPNTEAFF
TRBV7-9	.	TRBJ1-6	TGTGCCAGCAGCTTACAGGGAGGCTTAGGCTCACCCCTCCACTTT	CASSLQGGLGSPLHF
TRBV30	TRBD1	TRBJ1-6	TGTGCCTCGTCCCGACAGGGAAATTCACCCCTCCACTTT	CASSRQGNSPLHF
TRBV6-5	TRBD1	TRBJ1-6	TGTGCCAGCAGTTCCCCGACAGGGGCCCTTTCACCCCTCCACTTT	CASSSPTGALSPLHF
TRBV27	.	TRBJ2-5	TGTGCCAGCGGAAGACAGGGACTCTGGGAGACCCAGTACTTC	CASGRQGLWETQYF
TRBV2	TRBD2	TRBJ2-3	TGTGCCAGCAGGGAAACTACGATTCTAGCGGGGACAGATACGCAGTATTTT	CASRETTILAGTDTQYF
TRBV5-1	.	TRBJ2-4	TGCGCCAGCAGCGCCGGGGGAGGGGGGAGGAACATTCAGTACTTC	CASSAGGGGRNIQYF
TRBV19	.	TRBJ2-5	TGTGCCAGTAGTGTCCAGGGAGAGACCCAGTACTTC	CASSVQGETQYF
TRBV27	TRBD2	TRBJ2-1	TGTGCCAGCACCGGACTAGCGGGGACCAATGAGCAGTTCTTC	CASTGLAGTNEQFF
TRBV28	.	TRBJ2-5	TGTGCCAGCAGGAGGAGGACCCAGTACTTC	CASRRRTQYF
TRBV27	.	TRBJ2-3	TGTGCCACGGCCCTCCAGGATCCTAGCACAGATACGCAGTATTTT	CATALQDPSTDTQYF
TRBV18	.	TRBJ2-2	TGTGCCAGCTCACCAACAGGGTCTACCGGGGAGCTGTTTTTT	CASSPTGSTGELFF
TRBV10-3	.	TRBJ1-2	TGTGCCATCAGTGCCGACAGTAGCTATGGCTACACCTTC	CAISADSSYGYTF
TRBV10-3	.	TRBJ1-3	TGTGCCATCAGTGAGTGGCAGGGGCGTTCTGGAAACACCATATATTTT	CAISEWQGRSGNTIYF
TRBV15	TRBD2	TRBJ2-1	TGTGCCACCAGCAGCAGCTTAAGCGGGGGGGCGTACAATGAGCAGTTCTTC	CATSSSLSGGAYNEQFF
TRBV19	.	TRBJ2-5	TGTGCCAGTGGCAACGAAGCCCAGTACTTC	CASGNEAQYF
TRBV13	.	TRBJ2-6	TGTGCCAGCAGCCTCGGAGCTTCTGGGGCCAACGTCCTGACTTTC	CASSLGASGANVLTF
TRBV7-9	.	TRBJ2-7	TGTGCCAGCAGCTTGGGGGGACAGATCTACGAGCAGTACTTC	CASSLGGQIYEQYF
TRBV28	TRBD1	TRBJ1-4	TGTGCCAGCAGCCCTAGGACAGGACTTAATGAAAAACTGTTTTTT	CASSPRTGLNEKLFF
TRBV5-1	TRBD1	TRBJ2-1	TGCGCCAGCAGCCTAAGGGACAGGACCTACAATGAGCAGTTCTTC	CASSLRDRTYNEQFF
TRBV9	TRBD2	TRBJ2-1	TGTGCCAGCAGCCCCGGGACTAGAGTCTCGGGTGAGCAGTTCTTC	CASSPGTRVSGEQFF
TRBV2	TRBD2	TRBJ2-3	TGTGCCAGCAGGGGACTAGTTGAAGCAGATACGCAGTATTTT	CASRGLVEADTQYF
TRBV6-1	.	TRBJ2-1	TGTGCCAGCAGTGAAGTTTGGGCGGGGCCATACAATGAGCAGTTCTTC	CASSEVWAGPYNEQFF
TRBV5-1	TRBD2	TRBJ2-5	TGCGCCAGCAGCTTACGCCTAGCGGGGGGACAAGAGACCCAGTACTTC	CASSLRLAGGQETQYF
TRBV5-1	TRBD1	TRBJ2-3	TGCGCCAGCAGCTTTACCGGGGACAGGGGGCGCAATACGCAGTATTTT	CASSFTGDRGRNTQYF
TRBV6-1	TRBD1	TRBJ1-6	TGTGCCAGCAGCCCGACAGGGGATGGTTCACCCCTCCACTTT	CASSPTGDGSPLHF
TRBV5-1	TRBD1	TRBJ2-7	TGCGCCAGCAGCTTAGGGACAGGGGGCTTGTACGAGCAGTACTTC	CASSLGTGGLYEQYF
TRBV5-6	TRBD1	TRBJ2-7	TGTGCCAGCAGCGGTGCCGGGACAGAGACCTACGAGCAGTACTTC	CASSGAGTETYEQYF
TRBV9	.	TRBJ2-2	TGTGCCAGCAGCTTTACAGGGATTTCCGGGGAGCTGTTTTTT	CASSFTGISGELFF
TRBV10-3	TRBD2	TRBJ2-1	TGTGCCATCAGTTCTGGGACTAGCGGAAGGAGTGATGAGCAGTTCTTC	CAISSGTSGRSDEQFF
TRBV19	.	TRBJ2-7	TGTGCCAGTAGTATCGAGGTCTCCTACGAGCAGTACTTC	CASSIEVSYEQYF
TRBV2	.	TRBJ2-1	TGTGCCAGCAGTAGTTACAGGACAGACTACAATGAGCAGTTCTTC	CASSSYRTDYNEQFF
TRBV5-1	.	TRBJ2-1	TGCGCCAGCAGCTTGTCTAGACGAGGCAATGAGCAGTTCTTC	CASSLSRRGNEQFF
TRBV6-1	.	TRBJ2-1	TGTGCCAGCAGTGAAAGGCCGCCGGGAAGCTCCTACAATGAGCAGTTCTTC	CASSERPPGSSYNEQFF
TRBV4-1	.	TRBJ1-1	TGCGCCAGCAGCCACGTGGAGGGGTGGCGAGCTTTCTTT	CASSHVEGWRAFF
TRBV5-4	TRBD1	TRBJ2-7	TGTGCCAGCAGCTTGGGCCAGGGACAGTACGAGCAGTACTTC	CASSLGQGQYEQYF
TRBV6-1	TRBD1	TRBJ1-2	TGTGCCATCTCCGGGACAGGGCTCTCGCGGGGCTACACCTTC	CAISGTGLSRGYTF
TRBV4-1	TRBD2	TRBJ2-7	TGCGCCAGCAGCCAAGAAAAGCTTAGCGGGGGGGCCTACGAGCAGTACTTC	CASSQEKLSGGAYEQYF
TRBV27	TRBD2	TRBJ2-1	TGTGCCAGCAGTAAGGGACTAGTCTACAATGAGCAGTTCTTC	CASSKGLVYNEQFF
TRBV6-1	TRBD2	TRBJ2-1	TGTGCCAGCAGTGAACGGGTGCGGGGGACCGCCTACAATGAGCAGTTCTTC	CASSERVRGTAYNEQFF
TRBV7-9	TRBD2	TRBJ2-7	TGTGCCAGCAGCTTAGTGTCTAGCGGGACCTACGAGCAGTACTTC	CASSLVSSGTYEQYF
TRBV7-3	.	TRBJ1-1	TGTGCCAGCAGCCGGGGAGACTCGTACACTGAAGCTTTCTTT	CASSRGDSYTEAFF
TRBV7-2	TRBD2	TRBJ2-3	TGTGCCAGCAGCTTTAGCGGGGGGGCAGGCGCAGATACGCAGTATTTT	CASSFSGGAGADTQYF
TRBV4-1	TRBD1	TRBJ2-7	TGCGCCAGCAGCCACACAGGGGGGAGCTCCTACGAGCAGTACTTC	CASSHTGGSSYEQYF
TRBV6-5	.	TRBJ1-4	TGTGCCAGCAGTAGGGGGGGGGCCAATGAAAAACTGTTTTTT	CASSRGGANEKLFF
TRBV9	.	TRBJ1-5	TGTGCCAGCAGCTCAGGGACTAATCAGCCCCAGCATTTT	CASSSGTNQPQHF
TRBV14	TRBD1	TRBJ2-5	TGTGCCAGCAGCCAGGAACTACAGGGGCTGGAGACCCAGTACTTC	CASSQELQGLETQYF
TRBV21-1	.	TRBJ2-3	TGTGCCAGCAGCAAAGGGGAGGAGTTGACAGATACGCAGTATTTT	CASSKGEELTDTQYF
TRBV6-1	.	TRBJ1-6	TGTGCCAGCAGGGATACCAACAGGTCCTCACCCCTCCACTTT	CASRDTNRSSPLHF
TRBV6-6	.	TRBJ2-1	TGTGCCAGCTCCAAGAATGGCCGATATGAGCAGTTCTTC	CASSKNGRYEQFF
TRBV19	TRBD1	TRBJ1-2	TGTGCCAGTAGCCCACCGACCCTCCCTGGGCAGGGGGCCTTC	CASSPPTLPGQGAF
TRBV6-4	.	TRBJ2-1	TGTGCCAGCAGGCAAACATGGAGGGATGAGCAGTTCTTC	CASRQTWRDEQFF
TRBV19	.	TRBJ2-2	TGTGCCAGTAGTATTCTGCCAGAGGCCGGGGAGCTGTTTTTT	CASSILPEAGELFF
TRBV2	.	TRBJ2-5	TGTGCCAGCAGGGACGTGGGGCAGGGTTACGGGACCCAGTACTTC	CASRDVGQGYGTQYF